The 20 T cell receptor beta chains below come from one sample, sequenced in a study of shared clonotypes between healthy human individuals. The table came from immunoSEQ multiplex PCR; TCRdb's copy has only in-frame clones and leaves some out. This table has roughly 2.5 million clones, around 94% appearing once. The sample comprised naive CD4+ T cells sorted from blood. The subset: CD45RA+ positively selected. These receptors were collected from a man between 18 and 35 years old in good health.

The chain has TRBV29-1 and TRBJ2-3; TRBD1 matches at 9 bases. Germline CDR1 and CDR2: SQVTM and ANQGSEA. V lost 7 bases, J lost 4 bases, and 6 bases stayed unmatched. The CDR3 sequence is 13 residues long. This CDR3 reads CSGWGQGADTQYF. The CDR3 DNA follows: TGCAGCGGGTGGGGACAGGGTGCAGATACGCAGTATTTT.

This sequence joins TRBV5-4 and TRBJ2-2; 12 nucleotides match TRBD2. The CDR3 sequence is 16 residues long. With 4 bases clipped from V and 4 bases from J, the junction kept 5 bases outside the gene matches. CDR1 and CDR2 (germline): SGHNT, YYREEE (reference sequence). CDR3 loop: CASSQGLAGLTGELFF. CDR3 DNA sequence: TGTGCCAGCAGCCAGGGACTAGCGGGCCTCACCGGGGAGCTGTTTTTT.

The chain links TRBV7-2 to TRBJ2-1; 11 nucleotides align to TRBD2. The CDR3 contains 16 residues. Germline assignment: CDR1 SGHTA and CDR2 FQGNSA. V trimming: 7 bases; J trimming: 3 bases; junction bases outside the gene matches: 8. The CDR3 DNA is TGTGCCAGCACCCACGTAGCGGGAGGGCTCTACAATGAGCAGTTCTTC. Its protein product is CASTHVAGGLYNEQFF.

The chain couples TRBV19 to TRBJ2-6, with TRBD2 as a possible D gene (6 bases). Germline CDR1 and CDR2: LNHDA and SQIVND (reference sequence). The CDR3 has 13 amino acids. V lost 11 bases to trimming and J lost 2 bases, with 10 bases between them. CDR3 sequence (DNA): TGTGCCGGAGGGGCGACTGGGGCCAACGTCCTGACTTTC. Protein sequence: CAGGATGANVLTF.

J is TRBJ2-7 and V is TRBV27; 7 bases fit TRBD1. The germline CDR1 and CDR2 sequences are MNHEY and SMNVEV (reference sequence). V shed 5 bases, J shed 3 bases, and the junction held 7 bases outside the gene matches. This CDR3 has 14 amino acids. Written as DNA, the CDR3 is TGTGCCAGCAGTCCCCGGCCAGGGGGCTACGAGCAGTACTTC. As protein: CASSPRPGGYEQYF.

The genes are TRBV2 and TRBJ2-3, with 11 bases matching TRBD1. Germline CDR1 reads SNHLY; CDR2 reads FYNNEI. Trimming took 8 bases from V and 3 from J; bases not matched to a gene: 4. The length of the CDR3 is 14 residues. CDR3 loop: CASPRDRGTDTQYF. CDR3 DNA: TGTGCCAGCCCCCGGGACAGGGGGACAGATACGCAGTATTTT.

CDR3 region: CASSMPGLAGVISGANVLTF. For the CDR3, the DNA is TGTGCCAGTAGTATGCCGGGACTAGCGGGAGTTATCTCTGGGGCCAACGTCCTGACTTTC. The rearrangement joins TRBV19 to TRBJ2-6, with 14 bases identical to TRBD2. V lost 3 bases to trimming and J lost 0 bases; unmatched junction nucleotides: 7. The CDR3 length is 20 residues. Germline values: CDR1 LNHDA, CDR2 SQIVND (reference sequence). The full variable domain, in which reference TRBV19 and TRBJ2-6 provide the parts outside the CDR3, is DGGITQSPKYLFRKEGQNVTLSCEQNLNHDAMYWYRQDPGQGLRLIYYSQIVNDFQKGDIAEGYSVSREKKESFPLTVTSAQKNPTAFYLCASSMPGLAGVISGANVLTFGAGSRLTVL.

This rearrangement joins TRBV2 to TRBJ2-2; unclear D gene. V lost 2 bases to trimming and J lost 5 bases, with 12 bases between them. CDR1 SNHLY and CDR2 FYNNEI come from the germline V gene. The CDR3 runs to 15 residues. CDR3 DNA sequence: TGTGCCAGCAGTGAAAGGTCCACACCTACCGGGGAGCTGTTTTTT. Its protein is CASSERSTPTGELFF.

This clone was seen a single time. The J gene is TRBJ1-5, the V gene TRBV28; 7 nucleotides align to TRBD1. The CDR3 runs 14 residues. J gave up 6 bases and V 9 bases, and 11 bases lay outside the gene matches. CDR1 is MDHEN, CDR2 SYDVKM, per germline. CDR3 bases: TGTGCCAGTTGGGACAGCCTCAGGGGTCAGCCCCAGCATTTT. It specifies CASWDSLRGQPQHF. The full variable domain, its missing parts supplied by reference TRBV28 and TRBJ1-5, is DVKVTQSSRYLVKRTGEKVFLECVQDMDHENMFWYRQDPGLGLRLIYFSYDVKMKEKGDIPEGYSVSREKKERFSLILESASTNQTSMYLCASWDSLRGQPQHFGDGTRLSIL.

In DNA, the CDR3 is TGTGCCACCCCGGGGAGTTGGAGCACAGATACGCAGTATTTT. Protein sequence: CATPGSWSTDTQYF. The chain has TRBV6-4 and TRBJ2-3; possibly TRBD2 for D (5 bases). Trimming removed 10 bases at V and 0 bases at J, with 14 bases between. This CDR3 has 14 residues. Germline V gives CDR1 MRHNA, CDR2 SNTAGT.

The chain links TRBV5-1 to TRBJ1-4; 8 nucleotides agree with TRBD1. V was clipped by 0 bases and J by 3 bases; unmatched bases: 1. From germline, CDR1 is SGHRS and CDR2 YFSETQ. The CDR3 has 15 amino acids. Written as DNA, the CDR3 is TGCGCCAGCAGCTTGGCAGGGGGCCCTAATGAAAAACTGTTTTTT. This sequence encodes CASSLAGGPNEKLFF.

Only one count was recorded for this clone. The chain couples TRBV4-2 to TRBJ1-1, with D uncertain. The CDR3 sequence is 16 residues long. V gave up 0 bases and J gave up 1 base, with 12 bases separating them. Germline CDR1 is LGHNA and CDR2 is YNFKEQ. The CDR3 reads CASSQDRSGANTEAFF. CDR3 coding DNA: TGTGCCAGCAGCCAAGATCGGTCAGGTGCGAACACTGAAGCTTTCTTT.

The CDR3 DNA sequence: TGTGCCTGGAGGGAAACAGGGGGCTACGAGCAGTACTTC. Its translation: CAWRETGGYEQYF. The V call is TRBV30, the J call TRBJ2-7; TRBD1 matches 8 bases. There are 13 residues in the CDR3. Germline V gene lookup returns CDR1 GTSNPN and CDR2 SVGIG (reference sequence). V dropped 3 bases and J dropped 3; count of bases not matched to a gene: 4. The whole variable domain, remainder taken from reference TRBV30 and TRBJ2-7, is SQTIHQWPATLVQPVGSPLSLECTVEGTSNPNLYWYRQAAGRGLQLLFYSVGIGQISSEVPQNLSASRPQDRQFILSSKKLLLSDSGFYLCAWRETGGYEQYFGPGTRLTVT.

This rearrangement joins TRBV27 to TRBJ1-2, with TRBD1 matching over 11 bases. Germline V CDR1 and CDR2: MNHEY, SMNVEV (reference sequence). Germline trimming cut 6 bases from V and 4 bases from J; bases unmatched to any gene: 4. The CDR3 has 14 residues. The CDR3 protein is CASSWTGGSYGYTF. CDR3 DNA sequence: TGTGCCAGCAGCTGGACAGGGGGCAGCTATGGCTACACCTTC.

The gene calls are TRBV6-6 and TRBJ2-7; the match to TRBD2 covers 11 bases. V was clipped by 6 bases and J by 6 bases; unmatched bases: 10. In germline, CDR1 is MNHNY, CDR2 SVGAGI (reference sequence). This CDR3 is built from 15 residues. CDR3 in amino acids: CASRGTSGVSSEQYF. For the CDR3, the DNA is TGTGCCAGCAGAGGGACTAGCGGTGTTTCTTCCGAGCAGTACTTC.

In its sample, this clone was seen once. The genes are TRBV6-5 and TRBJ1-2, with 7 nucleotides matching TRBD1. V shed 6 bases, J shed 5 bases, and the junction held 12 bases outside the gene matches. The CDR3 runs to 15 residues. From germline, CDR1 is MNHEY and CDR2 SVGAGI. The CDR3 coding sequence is TGTGCCAGCAGCCAACAGGGGACCTTTCGTTATGGCTACACCTTC. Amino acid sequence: CASSQQGTFRYGYTF.

The CDR3 loop is CSVVDREGNQPQHF. The CDR3 DNA follows: TGCAGCGTTGTGGACAGGGAAGGGAATCAGCCCCAGCATTTT. The rearrangement joins TRBV29-1 to TRBJ1-5; TRBD1 agrees at 8 bases. The CDR3 is 14 residues long. Germline V gives CDR1 SQVTM, CDR2 ANQGSEA. Unmatched junction bases numbered 6, after V lost 4 bases and J lost 4 bases.

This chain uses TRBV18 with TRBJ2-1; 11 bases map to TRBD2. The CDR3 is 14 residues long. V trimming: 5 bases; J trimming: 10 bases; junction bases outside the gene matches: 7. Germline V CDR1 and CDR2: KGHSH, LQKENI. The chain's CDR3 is CASSKTSGTQEQFF. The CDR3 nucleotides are TGTGCCAGCTCAAAGACTAGCGGGACCCAAGAGCAGTTCTTC.

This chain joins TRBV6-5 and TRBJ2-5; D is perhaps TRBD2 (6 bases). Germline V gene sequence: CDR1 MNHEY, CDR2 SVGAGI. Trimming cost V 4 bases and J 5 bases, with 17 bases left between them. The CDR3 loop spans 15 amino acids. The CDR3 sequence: CASSFSTGTLETQYF. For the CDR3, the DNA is TGTGCCAGCAGTTTTTCGACCGGGACTCTGGAGACCCAGTACTTC.

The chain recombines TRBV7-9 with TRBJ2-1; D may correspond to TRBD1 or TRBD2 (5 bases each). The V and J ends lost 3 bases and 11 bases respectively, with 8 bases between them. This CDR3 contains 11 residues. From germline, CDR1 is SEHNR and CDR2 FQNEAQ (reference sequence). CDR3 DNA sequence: TGTGCCAGCAGCTTGGGACCTCAGCAGTTCTTC. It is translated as CASSLGPQQFF. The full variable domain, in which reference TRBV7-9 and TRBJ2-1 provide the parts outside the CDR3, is DTGVSQNPRHKITKRGQNVTFRCDPISEHNRLYWYRQTLGQGPEFLTYFQNEAQLEKSRLLSDRFSAERPKGSFSTLEIQRTEQGDSAMYLCASSLGPQQFFGPGTRLTVL.